This entry lists 17 T cell receptor beta chains sequenced from one sample in a study of blood T cell repertoires in COVID-19. Sequencing was performed with immunoSEQ multiplex PCR; in TCRdb, only in-frame clones are kept and a portion is missing. Among fewer than 250,000 clones listed, about nine tenths were seen once. Sample: peripheral blood. The receptors originated from a man in his fifties with COVID-19, enrolled during active disease.

The V gene is TRBV18, the J gene TRBJ1-1; D unclear. This CDR3 is 13 amino acids long. Germline CDR1 KGHSH, CDR2 LQKENI. The V end lost 4 bases, the J end lost 3 bases, and 9 bases lay between the germline ends. Written as DNA, the CDR3 is TGTGCCAGCTCACGAGGTTCTGACACTGAAGCTTTCTTT. It translates to CASSRGSDTEAFF. Looking up the rest from reference TRBV18 and TRBJ1-1 gives the full variable domain: NAGVMQNPRHLVRRRGQEARLRCSPMKGHSHVYWYRQLPEEGLKFMVYLQKENIIDESGMPKERFSAEFPKEGPSILRIQQVVRGDSAAYFCASSRGSDTEAFFGQGTRLTVV.

Only one count was recorded for this clone. The rearrangement uses TRBV5-1 and TRBJ2-4, with TRBD2 as a possible D gene (5 bases). Deletions cut 1 base from V and 1 base from J, with 21 bases between. This CDR3 has 19 residues. Looked up from germline, CDR1 is SGHRS and CDR2 is YFSETQ. The CDR3 nucleotides read TGCGCCAGCAGCTTGACCGTGAGAGGGCCGCTATTGGCCAAAAACATTCAGTACTTC. Its translation: CASSLTVRGPLLAKNIQYF.

A few counts support this clone. The rearrangement uses TRBV28 and TRBJ2-1; TRBD2 matches at 12 bases. J gave up 5 bases and V 5 bases, and 7 bases lay outside the gene matches. The CDR3 extends over 16 amino acids. Germline V gene data show CDR1 as MDHEN and CDR2 as SYDVKM. The CDR3 protein is CASSKTLAGGNNEQFF. Written as DNA, the CDR3 is TGTGCCAGCAGTAAAACACTAGCGGGGGGAAACAATGAGCAGTTCTTC. Full variable domain (remainder filled in from reference TRBV28 and TRBJ2-1): DVKVTQSSRYLVKRTGEKVFLECVQDMDHENMFWYRQDPGLGLRLIYFSYDVKMKEKGDIPEGYSVSREKKERFSLILESASTNQTSMYLCASSKTLAGGNNEQFFGPGTRLTVL.

This clone occurred once. The rearrangement joins TRBV5-1 to TRBJ1-5; perhaps TRBD1 as D (6 bases). This CDR3 region has 13 residues. V was shortened by 7 bases and J by 4 bases, with 12 bases between the two germline ends. Germline V gives CDR1 SGHRS, CDR2 YFSETQ. The CDR3 DNA reads TGCGCCAGCCGGACAGATATTAATCAGCCCCAGCATTTT. This sequence encodes CASRTDINQPQHF.

The chain uses TRBV30 and TRBJ2-1, with 10 bases that match TRBD1. Germline lookup yields CDR1 GTSNPN and CDR2 SVGIG (reference sequence). Trimming took 2 bases from V and 10 from J; bases not matched to a gene: 8. The CDR3 consists of 14 residues. The CDR3 loop reads CAWSLGQGVGEQFF. For the CDR3, the DNA is TGTGCCTGGAGTCTTGGACAGGGGGTTGGGGAGCAGTTCTTC.

V and J are TRBV27 and TRBJ1-4, with a weak D call TRBD1 (5 bases). The CDR3 has 14 amino acids. V lost 5 bases, J lost 6 bases, and 13 bases lay in between. Germline CDR1 and CDR2: MNHEY and SMNVEV (reference sequence). The CDR3 nucleotides are TGTGCCAGCAGTGGGGGAAGGAGGGATGAAAAACTGTTTTTT. The encoded protein is CASSGGRRDEKLFF.

The chain couples TRBV10-3 to TRBJ1-1; a weak D match, TRBD1 (6 bases). This CDR3 spans 14 amino acids. Per germline, CDR1 ENHRY and CDR2 SYGVKD. V was cut by 5 bases and J by 6 bases, with 16 bases left in between. The CDR3, as DNA: TGTGCCATCAGTCCTAAGGGACAACTGTCTGAAGCTTTCTTT. Translated, it gives CAISPKGQLSEAFF.

This clone was seen only once. In nucleotides, the CDR3 is TGCAGCGTTGTTAGTGGGAGTGCTAGCACAGATACGCAGTATTTT. Its protein is CSVVSGSASTDTQYF. This chain uses TRBV29-1 with TRBJ2-3; the D gene is possibly TRBD2 (5 bases). CDR1 is SQVTM and CDR2 is ANQGSEA in the germline V gene. The CDR3 is 15 residues long. V gave up 4 bases and J gave up 0 bases, with 14 bases separating them.

The chain joins TRBV6-2 or TRBV6-3 to TRBJ2-7, with D hard to call. The CDR3 loop spans 15 amino acids. The germline CDR1 and CDR2 sequences are MNHEY and SVGEGT. Trimming removed 0 bases at V and 2 bases at J, with 11 bases between. The DNA of the CDR3 is TGTGCCAGCAGTTACTCGAGGCTCTTCCCCTACGAGCAGTACTTC. Translating it yields CASSYSRLFPYEQYF.

The table lists this clone with a count of one. The V and J genes are TRBV19 and TRBJ1-3; 8 nucleotides align to TRBD1. The V segment lost 5 bases and the J segment 0 bases; nucleotides outside the gene matches: 12. This CDR3 has 18 amino acids. Germline V gives CDR1 LNHDA, CDR2 SQIVND (reference sequence). For the CDR3, the DNA is TGTGCCAGTAGTTCCCACGCGGGACAGGCTACCTCTGGAAACACCATATATTTT. Residues: CASSSHAGQATSGNTIYF.

The CDR3 DNA reads TGTGCCAGCAGTTTAGAAGGACAGGGGGTCTATGGCTACACCTTC. Translation gives CASSLEGQGVYGYTF. The chain couples TRBV27 to TRBJ1-2; 10 bases agree with TRBD1. The CDR3 sequence is 15 residues long. The V segment lost 2 bases and the J segment 4 bases; nucleotides outside the gene matches: 4. The germline V gene has CDR1 MNHEY and CDR2 SMNVEV (reference sequence).

The V call is TRBV7-2, the J call TRBJ1-3; the D gene is possibly TRBD1 (5 bases). This CDR3 has 18 residues. V was clipped by 0 bases and J by 2 bases, with 17 bases between them. Per germline, CDR1 SGHTA and CDR2 FQGNSA. CDR3 DNA: TGTGCCAGCAGCTTAGCGTGGTCAGGGAAGCAGCCTGGAAACACCATATATTTT. This gives the protein CASSLAWSGKQPGNTIYF. Based on the CDR3 plus reference TRBV7-2 and TRBJ1-3, the full variable domain is GAGVSQSPSNKVTEKGKDVELRCDPISGHTALYWYRQSLGQGLEFLIYFQGNSAPDKSGLPSDRFSAERTGGSVSTLTIQRTQQEDSAVYLCASSLAWSGKQPGNTIYFGEGSWLTVV.

The chain joins TRBV10-1 to TRBJ1-5; no firm D call. In germline, CDR1 is WNHNN, CDR2 SYGVQD (reference sequence). This CDR3 has 14 amino acids. Trimming removed 7 bases from V and 4 bases from J, with 14 bases in between. DNA for the CDR3: TGCGCCAGCACCTGGGCAGTGAGAAATCAGCCCCAGCATTTT. Amino acid sequence: CASTWAVRNQPQHF.

This chain joins TRBV3-1 (or the pseudogene TRBV3-2) and TRBJ2-3; D unresolved. Germline values: CDR1 LGHDT, CDR2 YNNKEL (reference sequence). This CDR3 is 16 amino acids long. V lost 1 base, J lost 1 base, and 12 bases lay in between. Here the CDR3 reads CASSQAPRARTDTQYF. The CDR3, as DNA: TGTGCCAGCAGCCAAGCCCCACGAGCCCGCACAGATACGCAGTATTTT.

This chain links TRBV7-2 with TRBJ1-2; 11 nucleotides align to TRBD1. Germline trimming cut 5 bases from V and 4 bases from J; bases unmatched to any gene: 12. The germline V gene encodes CDR1 SGHTA and CDR2 FQGNSA. This CDR3 comprises 17 residues. DNA for the CDR3: TGTGCCAGCAGCACCCCCGCGGGGACAGGGGGAAGCTATGGCTACACCTTC. This codes for CASSTPAGTGGSYGYTF.

The chain recombines TRBV6-1 with TRBJ2-4; D perhaps matches TRBD1 (6 bases). The CDR3 has 12 amino acids. V dropped 3 bases and J dropped 6 bases, with 6 bases sitting between them. Germline loops: CDR1 MNHNS, CDR2 SASEGT. The CDR3 sequence: CASSEDRNIQYF. The CDR3 nucleotides read TGTGCCAGCAGTGAGGACAGAAACATTCAGTACTTC.

This chain joins TRBV6-1 and TRBJ2-2; D perhaps matches TRBD1 (7 bases). Germline lookup yields CDR1 MNHNS and CDR2 SASEGT. The CDR3 contains 17 residues. V gave up 4 bases and J gave up 3 bases, with 18 bases separating them. CDR3 protein: CASSAFFTGDYTGELFF. The CDR3 DNA follows: TGTGCCAGCAGTGCGTTTTTTACAGGGGACTACACCGGGGAGCTGTTTTTT.